Listed below are T cell receptor beta chains from one sample, sequenced in a study of blood T cell repertoires in COVID-19. Sequencing used immunoSEQ multiplex PCR; TCRdb keeps in-frame clones, though not all of them. The profile shows about 170,000 clones, 82% of them singletons. Sequenced input: peripheral blood. The receptors here all came from a woman aged 65 to 85 with acute or convalescent COVID-19. CDR3s leave out the opening cysteine and the closing phenylalanine or tryptophan. The order of the fields is CDR3 protein, J gene, V gene, D gene. A D gene is named only where the DNA matches it firmly.

CDR3aa: ASRQNRDNTQY
j_gene: TRBJ2-3
v_gene: TRBV6-5
d_gene: NA

CDR3aa: ASSLYWQGGSTEAF
j_gene: TRBJ1-1
v_gene: TRBV27
d_gene: NA

CDR3aa: ASSPDVTVNYGYT
j_gene: TRBJ1-2
v_gene: TRBV18
d_gene: NA

CDR3aa: ASSRASGFQAKNIQY
j_gene: TRBJ2-4
v_gene: TRBV5-6
d_gene: TRBD2

CDR3aa: ASSEATGWGEKLF
j_gene: TRBJ1-4
v_gene: TRBV6-1
d_gene: TRBD1

CDR3aa: ASSVKDYQLNTEAF
j_gene: TRBJ1-1
v_gene: TRBV9
d_gene: NA

CDR3aa: ASSFIAGSYEQY
j_gene: TRBJ2-7
v_gene: TRBV27
d_gene: TRBD2

CDR3aa: ASSLREGRKNIQY
j_gene: TRBJ2-4
v_gene: TRBV27
d_gene: TRBD2

CDR3aa: SASSYSGTGTYGYT
j_gene: TRBJ1-2
v_gene: TRBV20-1
d_gene: TRBD1

CDR3aa: ATDILAGRNTGELF
j_gene: TRBJ2-2
v_gene: TRBV30
d_gene: TRBD2

CDR3aa: ASIEANRNTIY
j_gene: TRBJ1-3
v_gene: TRBV6-5
d_gene: NA

CDR3aa: SATGNYGYT
j_gene: TRBJ1-2
v_gene: TRBV20-1
d_gene: TRBD1

CDR3aa: ASSWPGVGPQH
j_gene: TRBJ1-5
v_gene: TRBV6-5
d_gene: NA

CDR3aa: ASSTRGQGTSSYNSPLH
j_gene: TRBJ1-6
v_gene: TRBV7-2
d_gene: TRBD1

CDR3aa: SASSDRAYNSPLH
j_gene: TRBJ1-6
v_gene: TRBV20-1
d_gene: TRBD1

CDR3aa: ASSPMDRVSNQPQH
j_gene: TRBJ1-5
v_gene: TRBV12-1
d_gene: NA

CDR3aa: ASSPTSGQPQH
j_gene: TRBJ1-5
v_gene: TRBV9
d_gene: NA

CDR3aa: ALSRGFNEQY
j_gene: TRBJ2-7
v_gene: TRBV30
d_gene: NA

CDR3aa: ASRRGALQETQY
j_gene: TRBJ2-5
v_gene: TRBV6-5
d_gene: TRBD2

CDR3aa: ATSRGIGDNQPQH
j_gene: TRBJ1-5
v_gene: TRBV15
d_gene: NA

CDR3aa: ASSALDRGNQPQH
j_gene: TRBJ1-5
v_gene: TRBV2
d_gene: TRBD1

CDR3aa: ASSLPGQGATNYGYT
j_gene: TRBJ1-2
v_gene: TRBV5-6
d_gene: TRBD1

CDR3aa: ASRPTENSNQPQH
j_gene: TRBJ1-5
v_gene: TRBV27
d_gene: NA

CDR3aa: ASSQQGAINQPQH
j_gene: TRBJ1-5
v_gene: TRBV18
d_gene: TRBD1

CDR3aa: AWNRRGNTEAF
j_gene: TRBJ1-1
v_gene: TRBV30
d_gene: NA

CDR3aa: ASSTGTATDTQY
j_gene: TRBJ2-3
v_gene: TRBV7-2
d_gene: TRBD1

CDR3aa: ASSSDRGRAAKNIQY
j_gene: TRBJ2-4
v_gene: TRBV7-9
d_gene: TRBD1

CDR3aa: ASSGGRRGSNQPQH
j_gene: TRBJ1-5
v_gene: TRBV28
d_gene: NA

CDR3aa: SPKPRDEQF
j_gene: TRBJ2-1
v_gene: TRBV20-1
d_gene: NA

CDR3aa: ASSPPDMAEAF
j_gene: TRBJ1-1
v_gene: TRBV28
d_gene: NA

CDR3aa: ASSLGGGANYGYT
j_gene: TRBJ1-2
v_gene: TRBV6-5
d_gene: NA

CDR3aa: ASSPIPQGPEQY
j_gene: TRBJ2-7
v_gene: TRBV3-1/TRBV3-2
d_gene: TRBD1

CDR3aa: ASSLGQGQETQY
j_gene: TRBJ2-5
v_gene: TRBV7-9
d_gene: NA

CDR3aa: ASSLSLDPSSYEQY
j_gene: TRBJ2-7
v_gene: TRBV5-4
d_gene: NA

CDR3aa: ASSPGTGIGKLF
j_gene: TRBJ1-4
v_gene: TRBV6-2/TRBV6-3
d_gene: TRBD1

CDR3aa: ASSSDGSGANVLT
j_gene: TRBJ2-6
v_gene: TRBV27
d_gene: NA

CDR3aa: ASSSGTGPNWAGNTIY
j_gene: TRBJ1-3
v_gene: TRBV28
d_gene: TRBD1

CDR3aa: ASSENGVVQY
j_gene: TRBJ2-3
v_gene: TRBV10-2
d_gene: NA

CDR3aa: ASSYSTGPYGYT
j_gene: TRBJ1-2
v_gene: TRBV6-6
d_gene: TRBD1

CDR3aa: ASSLLQGPEAF
j_gene: TRBJ1-1
v_gene: TRBV5-4
d_gene: NA

CDR3aa: ASRPYTGMNTEAF
j_gene: TRBJ1-1
v_gene: TRBV6-5
d_gene: NA

CDR3aa: ASSLRQGINYGYT
j_gene: TRBJ1-2
v_gene: TRBV7-9
d_gene: NA

CDR3aa: ASRTRRFKETQY
j_gene: TRBJ2-5
v_gene: TRBV28
d_gene: TRBD2

CDR3aa: ASSADRNRYNEQF
j_gene: TRBJ2-1
v_gene: TRBV2
d_gene: NA

CDR3aa: ASSLYEAGELF
j_gene: TRBJ2-2
v_gene: TRBV27
d_gene: NA

CDR3aa: ASSLGQGSTGELF
j_gene: TRBJ2-2
v_gene: TRBV5-1
d_gene: TRBD1

CDR3aa: ASSRRDRGSRGEQY
j_gene: TRBJ2-7
v_gene: TRBV7-9
d_gene: TRBD1

CDR3aa: ASSEGQGCNSPLH
j_gene: TRBJ1-6
v_gene: TRBV10-1
d_gene: NA

CDR3aa: ASSQGMNTEAF
j_gene: TRBJ1-1
v_gene: TRBV19
d_gene: NA

CDR3aa: ASRDRDGESDGYT
j_gene: TRBJ1-2
v_gene: TRBV21-1
d_gene: NA

CDR3aa: ASSLPREGIEAF
j_gene: TRBJ1-1
v_gene: TRBV28
d_gene: NA

CDR3aa: AISGQGPEAF
j_gene: TRBJ1-1
v_gene: TRBV10-3
d_gene: NA

CDR3aa: ASSFQGGFQETQY
j_gene: TRBJ2-5
v_gene: TRBV27
d_gene: NA

CDR3aa: ASSTPNSPLH
j_gene: TRBJ1-6
v_gene: TRBV7-2
d_gene: NA

CDR3aa: ASSLAPTNYGYT
j_gene: TRBJ1-2
v_gene: TRBV5-1
d_gene: NA

CDR3aa: ASSMAGPRDGANVLT
j_gene: TRBJ2-6
v_gene: TRBV19
d_gene: NA

CDR3aa: ASSPDTGPYEQY
j_gene: TRBJ2-7
v_gene: TRBV6-2/TRBV6-3
d_gene: NA

CDR3aa: ASPGSGY
j_gene: TRBJ2-7
v_gene: TRBV28
d_gene: NA